The 6 T cell receptor beta chains below come from one sample, sequenced in a study of shared clonotypes between healthy human individuals. TCRdb's copy holds only in-frame clones and misses some; the assay was immunoSEQ multiplex PCR. The sample lists over a million clones, 65% to 80% seen once, with 1.4% to 1.5% in the top ten. Specimen: memory CD4+ T cells sorted from blood. Subset given: CD45RA-negative fraction. Source of these receptors: a man aged 18 to 35 in good health.

This clone was observed a single time. V usage is TRBV5-1 and J usage is TRBJ1-3, with TRBD1 matching 7 bases. V shed 4 bases and J 0 bases; nucleotides not matched to a gene: 10. The CDR3 sequence is 17 residues long. Germline CDR1 SGHRS, CDR2 YFSETQ. The CDR3 DNA sequence: TGCGCCAGCAGCCTCCGGGACAGCCCAACCTCTGGAAACACCATATATTTT. Amino acids: CASSLRDSPTSGNTIYF.

CDR3 bases: TGTGCCTGGCGGACAGATGGAAACACCATATATTTT. Residues: CAWRTDGNTIYF. The chain couples TRBV30 to TRBJ1-3; the D gene is possibly TRBD1 (6 bases). Trimming removed 5 bases from V and 3 bases from J, with 8 bases in between. The CDR3 covers 12 residues. Germline V gives CDR1 GTSNPN, CDR2 SVGIG (reference sequence).

The rearrangement links TRBV7-2 to TRBJ2-2; unclear D gene. V was trimmed by 4 bases and J by 10 bases, leaving 13 bases between them. This CDR3 has 13 residues. Germline CDR1 SGHTA, CDR2 FQGNSA. For the CDR3, the DNA is TGTGCCAGCAGCTCCGGTACCCTTAAGGAGCTGTTTTTT. Protein: CASSSGTLKELFF.

V and J are TRBV2 and TRBJ1-2; 7 bases match TRBD1. The V gene's germline CDR1 is SNHLY and CDR2 FYNNEI. This CDR3 has 17 amino acids. J gave up 1 base and V 2 bases, and 10 bases lay outside the gene matches. The CDR3 DNA follows: TGTGCCAGCAGTGAAAGTGTAGGGGGCCTTTTTAACTATGGCTACACCTTC. Protein sequence: CASSESVGGLFNYGYTF.

This chain connects TRBV5-4 to TRBJ2-1, with a weak D call TRBD1 (5 bases). The CDR3 is 12 residues long. V lost 4 bases and J lost 15, with 17 bases in between. CDR1 SGHNT and CDR2 YYREEE come from the germline V gene (reference sequence). CDR3 residues: CASSPADGATFF. CDR3 coding DNA: TGTGCCAGCAGCCCCGCGGATGGGGCAACGTTCTTC.

Only one count was recorded for this clone. The V call is TRBV2, the J call TRBJ2-5, with D perhaps TRBD2 (6 bases). V gave up 3 bases and J gave up 7 bases, with 9 bases separating them. Germline V gives CDR1 SNHLY, CDR2 FYNNEI. The CDR3 is 12 residues long. The CDR3 DNA follows: TGTGCCAGCAGTGACGGCGGGGCGACCCAGTACTTC. This translates into CASSDGGATQYF.